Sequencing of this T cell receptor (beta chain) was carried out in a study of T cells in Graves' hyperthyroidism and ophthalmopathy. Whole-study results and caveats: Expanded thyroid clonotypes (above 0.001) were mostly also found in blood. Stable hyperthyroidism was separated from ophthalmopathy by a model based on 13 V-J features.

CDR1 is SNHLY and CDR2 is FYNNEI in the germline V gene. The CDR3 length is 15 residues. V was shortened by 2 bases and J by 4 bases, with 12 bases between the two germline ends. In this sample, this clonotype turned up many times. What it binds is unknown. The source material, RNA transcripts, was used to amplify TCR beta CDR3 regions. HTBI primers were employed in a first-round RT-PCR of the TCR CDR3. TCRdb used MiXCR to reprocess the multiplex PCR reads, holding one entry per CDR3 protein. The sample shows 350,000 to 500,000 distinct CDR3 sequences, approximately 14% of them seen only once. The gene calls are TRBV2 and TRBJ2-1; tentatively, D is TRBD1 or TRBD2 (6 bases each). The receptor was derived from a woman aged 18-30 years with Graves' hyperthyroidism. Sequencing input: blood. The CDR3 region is CASSELGGSYNEQFF. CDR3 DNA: TGTGCCAGCAGTGAATTAGGGGGGTCATACAATGAGCAGTTCTTC.